The TCR beta chain described here comes from a study of blood T cell repertoires in COVID-19. Study in general: Italy, Spain and the United States were the sources of the convalescent and acute COVID-19 samples. Nucleic acid was either cDNA or gDNA, and it came from T cells, B-cell-depleted T cells, or PBMCs.

Enrolled through a virtual design, the participants were between 18 and 89 years of age and came from 24 US areas. How the authors handled the data: Using reference gene primer amplification, nucleated cell counts were estimated. The repertoire was sequenced with immunoSEQ multiplex PCR; TCRdb's copy has only in-frame clones and lacks some. V and J calls and clone size are given by that table; D and trimming were obtained from the DNA. The sample yields about 380,000 clones, more than 75% seen once. This CDR3 has 13 residues. Germline V gene sequence: CDR1 SNHLY, CDR2 FYNNEI. V shed 6 bases and J shed 5 bases, with 10 bases lying between them.

This chain uses TRBV2 with TRBJ1-4, with no clear D. This sequence originates from a young woman who had recovered from COVID-19. What was sequenced was PBMCs or T cells enriched from blood (not recorded which). DNA of the CDR3: TGTGCCAGCAGGTATTCAGAAAATGAAAAACTGTTTTTT. Translation gives CASRYSENEKLFF.